This T cell receptor beta chain derives from a study of blood T cells in healthy people across ages. The use of a sample-barcoded 5' primer and a J-beta primer mix characterized a second PCR of about 7 to 12 cycles. A single record per CDR3 protein comes from TCRdb applying MiXCR to the 5' RACE reads. The sample holds 800,000 to 950,000 distinct CDR3 sequences, around 29% seen once. Whole-study results and caveats: Reliance upon unsorted PBMCs precluded definitive naive versus antigen-experienced comparison.

In the case of this clonotype: What it recognizes is unknown.

The same sample was also studied in work on T cells of mothers and their children. That study adds: The M1S primer of the second PCR added sample barcodes and 2-4 random nucleotides. Sequencing returned over 8 million TCR beta CDR3 reads per mother and roughly 3.1 million per child.

The origin of this receptor is a woman aged 40 to 50 in good health. Material for sequencing was blood.

CDR3 sequence (DNA): TGTGCCAGCAGCTTGGGGTTGACTTTCACAGATACGCAGTATTTT. This gives the protein CASSLGLTFTDTQYF. This rearrangement joins TRBV5-8 to TRBJ2-3; D ambiguous. Trimming removed 0 bases at V and 2 bases at J, with 10 bases between. CDR1 and CDR2 from the germline V gene are SGHTS and YDEGEE. This CDR3 comprises 15 residues. The full variable domain, with the rest looked up from reference TRBV5-8 and TRBJ2-3, is EAGVTQSPTHLIKTRGQQATLRCSPISGHTSVYWYQQALGLGLQFLLWYDEGEERNRGNFPPRFSGRQFPNYSSELNVNALELEDSALYLCASSLGLTFTDTQYFGPGTRLTVL.